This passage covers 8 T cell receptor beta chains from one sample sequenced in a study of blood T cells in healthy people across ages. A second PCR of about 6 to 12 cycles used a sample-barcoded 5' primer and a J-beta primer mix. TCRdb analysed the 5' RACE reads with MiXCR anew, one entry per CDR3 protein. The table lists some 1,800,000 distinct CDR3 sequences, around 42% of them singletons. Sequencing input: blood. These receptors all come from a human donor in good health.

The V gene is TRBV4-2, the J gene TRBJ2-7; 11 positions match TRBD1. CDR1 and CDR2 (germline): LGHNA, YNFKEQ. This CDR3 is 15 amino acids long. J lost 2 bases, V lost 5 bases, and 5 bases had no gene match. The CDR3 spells CASSVPGQGAYEQYF. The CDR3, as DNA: TGTGCCAGCAGCGTACCGGGACAGGGGGCCTACGAGCAGTACTTC.

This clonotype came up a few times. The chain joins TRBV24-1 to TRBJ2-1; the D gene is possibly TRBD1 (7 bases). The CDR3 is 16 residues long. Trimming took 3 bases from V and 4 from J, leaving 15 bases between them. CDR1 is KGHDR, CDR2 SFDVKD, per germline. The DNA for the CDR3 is TGTGCCACCAGTGATCCGGCGGGACAGTGGTACAATGAGCAGTTCTTC. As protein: CATSDPAGQWYNEQFF.

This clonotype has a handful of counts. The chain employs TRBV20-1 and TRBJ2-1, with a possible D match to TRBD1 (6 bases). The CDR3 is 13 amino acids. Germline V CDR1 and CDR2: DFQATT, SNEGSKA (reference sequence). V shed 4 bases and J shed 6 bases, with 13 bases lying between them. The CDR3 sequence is CSAIDRIGNEQFF. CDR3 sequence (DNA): TGCAGTGCTATTGACAGGATCGGCAATGAGCAGTTCTTC.

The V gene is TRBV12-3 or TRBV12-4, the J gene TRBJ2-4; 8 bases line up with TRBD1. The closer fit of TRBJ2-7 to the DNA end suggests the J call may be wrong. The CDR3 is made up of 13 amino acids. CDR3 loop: CASSHRDRYEQYF. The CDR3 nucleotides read TGTGCCAGCAGTCACCGGGACAGGTACGAGCAGTACTTC.

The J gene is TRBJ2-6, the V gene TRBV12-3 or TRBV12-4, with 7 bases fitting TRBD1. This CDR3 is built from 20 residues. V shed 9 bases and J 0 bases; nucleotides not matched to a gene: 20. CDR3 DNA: TGTGCCAGTACCTCTCAGAGTTGGGGGACAGATCCCTCTGGGGCCAACGTCCTGACTTTC. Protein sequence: CASTSQSWGTDPSGANVLTF.

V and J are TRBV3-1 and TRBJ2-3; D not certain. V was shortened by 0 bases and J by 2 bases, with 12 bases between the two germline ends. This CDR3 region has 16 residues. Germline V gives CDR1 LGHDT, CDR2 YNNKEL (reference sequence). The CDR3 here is CASSQDRLGNTDTQYF. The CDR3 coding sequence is TGTGCCAGCAGCCAAGATAGGCTTGGAAACACAGATACGCAGTATTTT.

The CDR3: CASSEQGSNTEAFF. CDR3 DNA sequence: TGTGCCAGCAGCGAACAGGGGTCAAACACTGAAGCTTTCTTT. The chain is built from TRBV6-1 and TRBJ1-1; 7 bases line up with TRBD1. Germline V gene sequence: CDR1 MNHNS, CDR2 SASEGT. The CDR3 is made up of 14 amino acids. The J segment lost 2 bases and the V segment lost 6 bases, leaving 6 bases of the junction unmatched.

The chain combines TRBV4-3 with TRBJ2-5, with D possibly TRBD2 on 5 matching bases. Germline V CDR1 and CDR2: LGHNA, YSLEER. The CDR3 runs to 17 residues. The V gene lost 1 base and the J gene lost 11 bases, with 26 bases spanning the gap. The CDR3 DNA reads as TGCGCCAGCAGCCAAGTAGTTGGTTCTACAACAGCGGATGAGCAGTACTTC. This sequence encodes CASSQVVGSTTADEQYF.